Following are 17 T cell receptor beta chains from one sample sequenced in a study of OX40 agonist ivuxolimab in advanced cancers. The table came from immunoSEQ multiplex PCR; TCRdb's copy has only in-frame clones and leaves some out. The repertoire consists of 25,000 to 30,000 clones, with approximately 90% occurring once and the leading ten covering approximately 22%. This specimen was CD4+ or CD8+ T cells sorted from blood, taken in a trial of the OX40 agonist ivuxolimab. These receptor sequences come from an adult with an advanced solid tumor such as melanoma, head and neck, liver or kidney cancer.

The genes are TRBV9 and TRBJ2-7; 7 bases map to TRBD2. The germline V gene encodes CDR1 SGDLS and CDR2 YYNGEE. This CDR3 has 14 residues. Trimming removed 4 bases from V and 1 base from J; junction bases left unmatched: 5. The CDR3 is CASSIGTTSYEQYF. The DNA for the CDR3 is TGTGCCAGCAGCATCGGGACTACGTCCTACGAGCAGTACTTC. The full variable domain, with the rest looked up from reference TRBV9 and TRBJ2-7, is DSGVTQTPKHLITATGQRVTLRCSPRSGDLSVYWYQQSLDQGLQFLIQYYNGEERAKGNILERFSAQQFPDLHSELNLSSLELGDSALYFCASSIGTTSYEQYFGPGTRLTVT.

The chain links TRBV7-7 to TRBJ2-5, with D perhaps given as TRBD1 or TRBD2 (6 bases each). Per the germline V gene, CDR1 is SSHAT and CDR2 is FNYEAQ (reference sequence). V lost 5 bases to trimming and J lost 5 bases, with 18 bases between them. The CDR3 runs to 15 residues. In DNA, the CDR3 is TGTGCCAGCAGCCCACTGGGGGGCGATTTGGAGACCCAGTACTTC. It translates to CASSPLGGDLETQYF.

The V and J genes are TRBV11-2 and TRBJ2-3, with TRBD2 matching over 8 bases. Looked up from germline, CDR1 is SGHAT and CDR2 is FQNNGV. CDR3 size: 17 residues. The trim removed 1 base at V and 6 bases at J, leaving 12 bases unmatched. DNA of the CDR3: TGTGCCAGCAGCTTAGTCCGTGTGGGACTAGTCACTGATACGCAGTATTTT. Translating gives CASSLVRVGLVTDTQYF.

The chain carries TRBV7-7 and TRBJ2-5, with 10 nucleotides matching TRBD1. The CDR3 length is 17 residues. Germline V gene sequence: CDR1 SSHAT, CDR2 FNYEAQ (reference sequence). The V segment lost 1 base and the J segment 5 bases; nucleotides outside the gene matches: 10. The CDR3 sequence is CASSLGGTGVVSETQYF. The CDR3 coding sequence is TGTGCCAGCAGCTTAGGGGGGACAGGGGTGGTGAGCGAGACCCAGTACTTC.

J is TRBJ2-1 and V is TRBV27; no definite D call. Trimming took 4 bases from V and 5 from J, leaving 15 bases between them. In germline, CDR1 is MNHEY, CDR2 SMNVEV (reference sequence). The CDR3 sequence is 15 residues long. CDR3 amino acids: CASSSKTSQDNEQFF. CDR3 nucleotides: TGTGCCAGCAGTTCGAAGACAAGTCAGGACAATGAGCAGTTCTTC.

The V call is TRBV5-1, the J call TRBJ2-1; no clear D. The germline V gene has CDR1 SGHRS and CDR2 YFSETQ. The V end was cut by 6 bases, the J end by 5 bases, with 9 bases between. The CDR3 runs 12 residues. The DNA of the CDR3 is TGCGCCAGCACGGAGAATCACAATGAGCAGTTCTTC. Translated, it gives CASTENHNEQFF.

The chain carries TRBV29-1 and TRBJ2-1, with D perhaps TRBD2 (6 bases). V was cut by 4 bases and J by 6 bases, with 13 bases left in between. Looked up from germline, CDR1 is SQVTM and CDR2 is ANQGSEA. The CDR3 consists of 13 residues. The CDR3 sequence is CSVVMREVNEQFF. CDR3 coding DNA: TGCAGCGTTGTCATGAGGGAGGTCAATGAGCAGTTCTTC.

This chain connects TRBV29-1 to TRBJ1-2, with D maybe TRBD1 (6 bases). There are 12 residues in the CDR3. In germline, CDR1 is SQVTM, CDR2 ANQGSEA. Trimming took off 3 bases at V and 7 bases at J, with 12 bases between the two ends. The CDR3 coding sequence is TGCAGCGTTGATACAGGGCCTAGTGGCTACACCTTC. Translating gives CSVDTGPSGYTF.

The chain has TRBV5-1 and TRBJ2-1; 13 bases align to TRBD2. With V trimmed by 8 bases and J by 9 bases, 23 bases remained unmatched. This CDR3 spans 19 amino acids. CDR1 SGHRS and CDR2 YFSETQ come from the germline V gene. The CDR3 nucleotides are TGCGCCAGTGACCATGGGACAGGGCGACGGACTAGCGGGAGCGGTGAGCAGTTCTTC. Amino acid sequence: CASDHGTGRRTSGSGEQFF.

The rearrangement uses TRBV19 and TRBJ1-1, with 9 bases fitting TRBD1. This CDR3 has 15 residues. After removal of 4 bases from V and 6 bases from J, the junction contained 9 bases not matched to a gene. CDR1 is LNHDA, CDR2 SQIVND, per germline (reference sequence). The CDR3 bases are TGTGCCAGTAGTAAGCAGGGACAGGGTTGGCCTGAAGCTTTCTTT. This translates into CASSKQGQGWPEAFF.

The rearrangement joins TRBV7-8 to TRBJ2-7; D may correspond to TRBD1 or TRBD2 (5 bases each). Looked up from germline, CDR1 is SGHVS and CDR2 is FQNEAQ. Trimming removed 1 base at V and 6 bases at J, with 13 bases between. CDR3 length: 14 residues. CDR3 sequence reads: CASSLGQGVSEQYF. The DNA for the CDR3 is TGTGCCAGCAGCTTAGGTCAGGGAGTAAGCGAGCAGTACTTC.

This chain uses TRBV9 with TRBJ2-1; 8 nucleotides match TRBD2. Germline V gene sequence: CDR1 SGDLS, CDR2 YYNGEE. CDR3 length: 16 amino acids. With 4 bases clipped from V and 4 bases from J, the junction kept 10 bases outside the gene matches. The CDR3 protein is CASSPGGRGIYNEQFF. In DNA, the CDR3 is TGTGCCAGCAGCCCGGGGGGGCGGGGGATATACAATGAGCAGTTCTTC.

The chain uses TRBV15 and TRBJ2-7, with D perhaps matching TRBD2 (5 bases). V gave up 4 bases and J gave up 3 bases, with 13 bases separating them. The germline V gene has CDR1 LNHNV and CDR2 YYDKDF (reference sequence). There are 14 residues in the CDR3. The CDR3 DNA sequence: TGTGCCACCAGCACCAAAACCGGGGACTACGAGCAGTACTTC. It specifies CATSTKTGDYEQYF.

V usage is TRBV27 and J usage is TRBJ1-2; D unresolved. V was clipped by 2 bases and J by 7 bases, with 8 bases between them. Germline lookup yields CDR1 MNHEY and CDR2 SMNVEV (reference sequence). This CDR3 region has 12 residues. This chain's CDR3 is CASSLPGSGYTF. In DNA form, the CDR3 reads TGTGCCAGCAGTTTACCTGGGTCTGGCTACACCTTC.

The chain employs TRBV6-1 and TRBJ2-7; D is unresolved. The ends were cut back, 3 bases at V and 0 bases at J, with 3 bases in the middle. This CDR3 spans 12 amino acids. CDR1 is MNHNS and CDR2 is SASEGT in the germline V gene. This CDR3 reads CASSDDSYEQYF. The CDR3 DNA sequence: TGTGCCAGCAGTGATGACTCCTACGAGCAGTACTTC.

The V and J genes are TRBV15 and TRBJ2-3, with unresolved D. The CDR3 extends over 14 amino acids. With 3 bases removed from V and 2 bases from J, the gap between germline ends came to 9 bases. Per germline, CDR1 LNHNV and CDR2 YYDKDF (reference sequence). The chain's CDR3 is CATSSNSPTDTQYF. CDR3 sequence (DNA): TGTGCCACCAGCAGCAACAGCCCCACAGATACGCAGTATTTT. Filled out from reference TRBV15 and TRBJ2-3, the complete variable domain reads DAMVIQNPRYQVTQFGKPVTLSCSQTLNHNVMYWYQQKSSQAPKLLFHYYDKDFNNEADTPDNFQSRRPNTSFCFLDIRSPGLGDTAMYLCATSSNSPTDTQYFGPGTRLTVL.

The chain has TRBV7-2 and TRBJ2-3; 11 bases are shared with TRBD2. Germline-derived CDR1 and CDR2 are SGHTA and FQGNSA. This CDR3 has 16 amino acids. Trimming cost V 4 bases and J 4 bases; bases outside gene matches: 7. In nucleotides, the CDR3 is TGTGCCAGCAGCTCCGTACTAGCGGGAGAGCCAGATACGCAGTATTTT. Translated: CASSSVLAGEPDTQYF.